The 26 T cell receptor beta chains presented below share a single source sample, sequenced in a study of blood T cell repertoires in COVID-19. Measured with immunoSEQ multiplex PCR; TCRdb has only the in-frame clones, and not every one. The sample holds just over 300,000 clones; roughly 87% are singletons and the top ten take around 9%. Sequencing input: PBMCs or T cells enriched from blood (not recorded which). Receptors were obtained from a woman aged 18 to 35 who had recovered from COVID-19.

This sequence joins TRBV6-2 or TRBV6-3 and TRBJ2-7; possible D gene TRBD2, 6 bases. Per germline, CDR1 MNHEY and CDR2 SVGEGT. This CDR3 region has 14 residues. Trimming stripped 2 bases from V and 3 bases from J, with 11 bases between. The CDR3 DNA is TGTGCCAGCAGTTACGCGGGAACGGGCTACGAGCAGTACTTC. This sequence encodes CASSYAGTGYEQYF.

The CDR3 loop is CASSERQNYGYTF. The DNA of the CDR3 is TGTGCCAGCAGTGAAAGACAGAACTATGGCTACACCTTC. The chain carries TRBV2 and TRBJ1-2, with a weak D call TRBD1 (5 bases). The CDR3 runs 13 residues. V lost 2 bases, J lost 2 bases, and 6 bases lay in between. Germline CDR1 and CDR2: SNHLY and FYNNEI.

The chain carries TRBV18 and TRBJ2-5; 9 nucleotides line up with TRBD2. The CDR3 spans 14 residues. From germline, CDR1 is KGHSH and CDR2 LQKENI. V dropped 3 bases and J dropped 5; count of bases not matched to a gene: 4. This CDR3 is CASSPRGGEETQYF. The CDR3 DNA is TGTGCCAGCTCACCGCGGGGGGGCGAGGAGACCCAGTACTTC.

The gene calls are TRBV10-3 and TRBJ1-6; D possibly corresponds to TRBD1 (6 bases). Germline V gene data show CDR1 as ENHRY and CDR2 as SYGVKD. Trimming stripped 6 bases from V and 7 bases from J, with 13 bases between. The CDR3 consists of 14 residues. The CDR3 bases are TGTGCCATCAGCGAAACAGGGTTGAATTCACCCCTCCACTTT. Residues: CAISETGLNSPLHF.

The CDR3 protein is CASRQTRYPDTEAFF. The CDR3 DNA reads TGCGCCAGCAGACAAACGAGATATCCGGACACTGAAGCTTTCTTT. V is TRBV4-1 and J is TRBJ1-1; D unresolved. Deletions cut 6 bases from V and 3 bases from J, with 17 bases between. This CDR3 is built from 15 residues. The V gene's germline CDR1 is MGHRA and CDR2 YSYEKL.

This chain uses TRBV6-5 with TRBJ1-2, with D unclear. V lost 6 bases to trimming and J lost 8 bases, with 16 bases between them. The CDR3 has 13 residues. Germline CDR1 reads MNHEY; CDR2 reads SVGAGI. CDR3 sequence (DNA): TGTGCCAGCAGGGAGGTTCGGCGGAAAGGCTACACCTTC. This codes for CASREVRRKGYTF.

The DNA for the CDR3 is TGTGCCAGCCCTTTGGGCAGGGGGCGACCCGGATGGCGGGAGACCCAGTACTTC. Amino acid sequence: CASPLGRGRPGWRETQYF. The V and J genes are TRBV25-1 and TRBJ2-5; 8 bases map to TRBD1. Germline V CDR1 and CDR2: MGHDK, SYGVNS. The V segment lost 8 bases and the J segment 5 bases; nucleotides outside the gene matches: 22. The length of the CDR3 is 18 residues.

The sample holds one count of this clone. V gene TRBV6-5 combines with J gene TRBJ1-5; D might be TRBD1 (6 bases). CDR3 length: 15 residues. Looked up from germline, CDR1 is MNHEY and CDR2 is SVGAGI. The V gene lost 6 bases and the J gene lost 0 bases, with 12 bases spanning the gap. CDR3 nucleotides: TGTGCCAGCAGCTGGGGACACAATAGCAATCAGCCCCAGCATTTT. This translates into CASSWGHNSNQPQHF.

The V call is TRBV7-2, the J call TRBJ1-1; D perhaps matches TRBD1 (5 bases). Per germline, CDR1 SGHTA and CDR2 FQGNSA. CDR3 length equals 15 residues. V was trimmed by 1 base and J by 0 bases, leaving 9 bases between them. The DNA for the CDR3 is TGTGCCAGCAGCTTAGTTACAGGAGTGAACACTGAAGCTTTCTTT. This sequence encodes CASSLVTGVNTEAFF. The whole variable domain, filled in from reference TRBV7-2 and TRBJ1-1, reads GAGVSQSPSNKVTEKGKDVELRCDPISGHTALYWYRQSLGQGLEFLIYFQGNSAPDKSGLPSDRFSAERTGGSVSTLTIQRTQQEDSAVYLCASSLVTGVNTEAFFGQGTRLTVV.

The rearrangement links TRBV13 to TRBJ2-7; D is possibly TRBD1 (5 bases). The CDR3 runs 14 residues. Trimming pared 3 bases from V and 2 bases from J, leaving 11 bases between. Per the germline V gene, CDR1 is PRHDT and CDR2 is FYEKMQ (reference sequence). The CDR3 reads CASSLQGAPYEQYF. CDR3 coding DNA: TGTGCCAGCAGCTTGCAGGGTGCTCCCTACGAGCAGTACTTC. The full variable domain, rest sourced from reference TRBV13 and TRBJ2-7, is AAGVIQSPRHLIKEKRETATLKCYPIPRHDTVYWYQQGPGQDPQFLISFYEKMQSDKGSIPDRFSAQQFSDYHSELNMSSLELGDSALYFCASSLQGAPYEQYFGPGTRLTVT.

The V and J genes are TRBV18 and TRBJ2-2; 8 positions agree with TRBD2. Per the germline V gene, CDR1 is KGHSH and CDR2 is LQKENI. The CDR3 contains 19 residues. Unmatched junction bases numbered 12, after V lost 0 bases and J lost 3 bases. Here the CDR3 reads CASSPPIGSGALDTGELFF. The CDR3 DNA is TGTGCCAGCTCACCACCCATCGGTAGCGGGGCCTTAGACACCGGGGAGCTGTTTTTT. Full variable domain (missing parts from reference TRBV18 and TRBJ2-2): NAGVMQNPRHLVRRRGQEARLRCSPMKGHSHVYWYRQLPEEGLKFMVYLQKENIIDESGMPKERFSAEFPKEGPSILRIQQVVRGDSAAYFCASSPPIGSGALDTGELFFGEGSRLTVL.

This chain links TRBV5-1 with TRBJ2-1; 7 bases align to TRBD1. CDR1 is SGHRS and CDR2 is YFSETQ in the germline V gene. This CDR3 contains 14 residues. Trimming took 8 bases from V and 0 from J; bases not matched to a gene: 5. CDR3 sequence (DNA): TGCGCCAGTATGGACAGGAGCTCCTACAATGAGCAGTTCTTC. It encodes CASMDRSSYNEQFF.

The V and J genes are TRBV9 and TRBJ1-2, with D unclear. Trimming shortened V by 0 bases and J by 2 bases, and 8 bases separated the two germline ends. Germline CDR1 is SGDLS and CDR2 is YYNGEE. The CDR3 is 14 amino acids. CDR3 nucleotides: TGTGCCAGCAGCGTAGTTGATGAGAACTATGGCTACACCTTC. Its protein product is CASSVVDENYGYTF.

V usage is TRBV5-4 and J usage is TRBJ1-1; D is uncertain. CDR3 size: 13 residues. Trimming cost V 6 bases and J 6 bases, with 15 bases left between them. Germline values: CDR1 SGHNT, CDR2 YYREEE (reference sequence). In nucleotides, the CDR3 is TGTGCCAGCACCACCCGTGGGCTGGCTGAAGCTTTCTTT. This translates into CASTTRGLAEAFF.

This chain links TRBV7-6 with TRBJ2-7; the D is unclear. Germline loops: CDR1 SGHVS, CDR2 FNYEAQ. The CDR3 totals 11 residues. The V end was cut by 2 bases, the J end by 5 bases, with 4 bases between. The chain's CDR3 is CASSLSDEQYF. For the CDR3, the DNA is TGTGCCAGCAGCTTATCCGACGAGCAGTACTTC.

The chain recombines TRBV28 with TRBJ2-3; 8 nucleotides match TRBD2. CDR1 and CDR2 (germline): MDHEN, SYDVKM. This CDR3 contains 15 residues. V shed 8 bases and J 0 bases; nucleotides not matched to a gene: 7. CDR3 nucleotides: TGTGCCAGCTTACCGAGCGGGAGAAGCACAGATACGCAGTATTTT. Encoded protein: CASLPSGRSTDTQYF.

The CDR3 protein is CASSIDSGPDKTFYNEQFF. CDR3 nucleotide sequence: TGTGCCAGTAGTATAGATTCCGGGCCGGACAAAACTTTCTACAATGAGCAGTTCTTC. The V call is TRBV19, the J call TRBJ2-1; TRBD1 is a possible D gene (5 bases). The CDR3 is 19 amino acids. The V and J ends lost 0 bases and 3 bases respectively, with 21 bases between them. Germline V CDR1 and CDR2: LNHDA, SQIVND (reference sequence).

The chain couples TRBV13 to TRBJ2-3; maybe TRBD2 (6 bases). CDR1 and CDR2 (germline): PRHDT, FYEKMQ (reference sequence). The length of the CDR3 is 16 residues. V was cut by 2 bases and J by 0 bases, with 12 bases left in between. The CDR3 DNA follows: TGTGCCAGCAGCTTACTTATAGCGGTTAGCACAGATACGCAGTATTTT. It codes for CASSLLIAVSTDTQYF.

The V gene is TRBV6-5, the J gene TRBJ2-7, with D perhaps TRBD1 (6 bases). V lost 7 bases, J lost 3 bases, and 19 bases lay in between. The CDR3 contains 15 residues. Germline lookup yields CDR1 MNHEY and CDR2 SVGAGI. CDR3 region: CASKNYPGHRYEQYF. CDR3 DNA: TGTGCCAGCAAAAATTACCCGGGACACCGCTACGAGCAGTACTTC.

The chain recombines TRBV10-1 with TRBJ1-3; D ambiguous. The CDR3 runs 16 residues. V shed 4 bases and J shed 0 bases, with 13 bases lying between them. Germline lookup yields CDR1 WNHNN and CDR2 SYGVQD (reference sequence). The CDR3 reads CASSGHQILSGNTIYF. The CDR3 nucleotides read TGCGCCAGCAGTGGACACCAGATCCTCTCTGGAAACACCATATATTTT.

The V and J genes are TRBV7-8 and TRBJ2-1; 11 positions match TRBD2. Germline V lookup: CDR1 SGHVS, CDR2 FQNEAQ. The trim removed 5 bases at V and 3 bases at J, leaving 3 bases unmatched. This CDR3 comprises 15 residues. The CDR3, as DNA: TGTGCCAGCAGCATTAGCGGGAGGGACTACAATGAGCAGTTCTTC. Its protein product is CASSISGRDYNEQFF.

This rearrangement joins TRBV5-8 to TRBJ2-2; D unresolved. The germline gives CDR1 SGHTS, CDR2 YDEGEE. CDR3 length equals 16 residues. Between the trimmed V and J ends, which lost 4 bases and 6 bases, there was a span of 19 bases. The CDR3 is CASSILRFIGSGELFF. CDR3 nucleotide sequence: TGTGCCAGCAGCATCCTCAGGTTTATTGGGTCCGGGGAGCTGTTTTTT.

This clone occurred once. V gene TRBV5-1 combines with J gene TRBJ2-2; D is perhaps TRBD1 (6 bases). The CDR3 runs to 16 residues. V shed 1 base and J shed 0 bases, with 10 bases lying between them. Per germline, CDR1 SGHRS and CDR2 YFSETQ. The CDR3 region has the DNA TGCGCCAGCAGCTTGCCGCGGACAGCGAACACCGGGGAGCTGTTTTTT. Residues: CASSLPRTANTGELFF.

V usage is TRBV9 and J usage is TRBJ1-2; D might be TRBD1 (5 bases). Germline loops: CDR1 SGDLS, CDR2 YYNGEE. V lost 5 bases, J lost 3 bases, and 14 bases lay in between. The CDR3 is 14 amino acids. This CDR3 is CASRPSGGHYGYTF. In DNA form, the CDR3 reads TGTGCCAGCAGGCCCAGCGGGGGTCACTATGGCTACACCTTC.

This clone has only one observation. The rearrangement joins TRBV5-1 to TRBJ2-1; no reliable D call. Per the germline V gene, CDR1 is SGHRS and CDR2 is YFSETQ. There are 19 residues in the CDR3. V shed 0 bases and J shed 0 bases, with 19 bases lying between them. The CDR3 DNA reads as TGCGCCAGCAGCTTGGGACGGAGTCCCGCACCTAGCTCCTACAATGAGCAGTTCTTC. Its protein is CASSLGRSPAPSSYNEQFF. The variable domain in full, completed from reference TRBV5-1 and TRBJ2-1, reads KAGVTQTPRYLIKTRGQQVTLSCSPISGHRSVSWYQQTPGQGLQFLFEYFSETQRNKGNFPGRFSGRQFSNSRSEMNVSTLELGDSALYLCASSLGRSPAPSSYNEQFFGPGTRLTVL.

The chain combines TRBV7-9 with TRBJ2-5, with 7 bases lining up with TRBD2. The CDR3 is made up of 14 amino acids. Germline trimming cut 0 bases from V and 5 bases from J; bases unmatched to any gene: 3. The V gene's germline CDR1 is SEHNR and CDR2 FQNEAQ (reference sequence). CDR3 residues: CASSLARGVETQYF. Written as DNA, the CDR3 is TGTGCCAGCAGCTTAGCCCGGGGGGTGGAGACCCAGTACTTC.